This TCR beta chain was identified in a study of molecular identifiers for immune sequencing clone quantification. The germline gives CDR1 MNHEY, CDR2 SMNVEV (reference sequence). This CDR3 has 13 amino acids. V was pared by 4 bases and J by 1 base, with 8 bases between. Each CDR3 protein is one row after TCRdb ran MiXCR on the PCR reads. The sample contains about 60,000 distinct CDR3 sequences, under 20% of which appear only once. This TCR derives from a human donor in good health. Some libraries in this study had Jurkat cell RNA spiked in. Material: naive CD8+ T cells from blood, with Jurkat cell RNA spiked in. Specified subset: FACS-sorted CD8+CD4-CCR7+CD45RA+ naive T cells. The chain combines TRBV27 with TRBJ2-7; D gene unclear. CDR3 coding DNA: TGTGCCAGCAGTTACACCCCTTCCTACGAGCAGTACTTC. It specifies CASSYTPSYEQYF.